Here is one T cell receptor (beta chain) with its context. One entry per CDR3 protein, called by TCRdb with MiXCR from the 5' RACE reads. The sample lists some 440,000 distinct CDR3 sequences; around a quarter were seen once. These data come from a study of T-cell memory formation after mild COVID-19. On the study more broadly: Clusters were largely donor specific.

The receptor's source is an adult woman who had mild COVID-19 (a few samples of this study predate the infection). Cell type and time point are not known. The material sequenced was PBMCs or a T cell subset sorted from them (not recorded which).

The CDR3 loop is CASSGGRGVNEQYF. CDR3 nucleotide sequence: TGTGCCAGCAGTGGTGGCAGGGGCGTTAACGAGCAGTACTTC. This chain connects TRBV2 to TRBJ2-7; tentative D call: TRBD1 (6 bases). The germline V gene has CDR1 SNHLY and CDR2 FYNNEI. The CDR3 totals 14 residues. Trimming took off 4 bases at V and 5 bases at J, with 15 bases between the two ends.